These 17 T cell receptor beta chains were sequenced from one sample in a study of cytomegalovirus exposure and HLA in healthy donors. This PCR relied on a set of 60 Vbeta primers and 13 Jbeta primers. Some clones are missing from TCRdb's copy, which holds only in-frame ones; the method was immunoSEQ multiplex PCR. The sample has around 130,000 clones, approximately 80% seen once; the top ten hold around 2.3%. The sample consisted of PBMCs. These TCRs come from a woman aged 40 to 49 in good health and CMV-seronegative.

CDR3 sequence reads: CARVSIMNTEAFF. The DNA of the CDR3 is TGTGCCCGGGTGAGCATCATGAACACTGAAGCTTTCTTT. The chain uses TRBV19 and TRBJ1-1, with unresolved D. Trimming removed 11 bases at V and 0 bases at J, with 13 bases between. The CDR3 is made up of 13 amino acids. Germline CDR1 is LNHDA and CDR2 is SQIVND (reference sequence).

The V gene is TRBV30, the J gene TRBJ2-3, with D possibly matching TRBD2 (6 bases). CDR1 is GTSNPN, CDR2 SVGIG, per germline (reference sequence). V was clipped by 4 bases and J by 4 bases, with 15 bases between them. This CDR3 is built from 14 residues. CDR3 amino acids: CAWNGGGGADTQYF. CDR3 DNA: TGTGCCTGGAATGGGGGAGGCGGGGCAGATACGCAGTATTTT.

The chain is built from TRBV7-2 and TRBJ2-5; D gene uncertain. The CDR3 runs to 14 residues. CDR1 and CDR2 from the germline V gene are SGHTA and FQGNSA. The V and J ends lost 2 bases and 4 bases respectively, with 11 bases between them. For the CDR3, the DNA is TGTGCCAGCAGCTTATTCGGTAACTCAGAGACCCAGTACTTC. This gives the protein CASSLFGNSETQYF.

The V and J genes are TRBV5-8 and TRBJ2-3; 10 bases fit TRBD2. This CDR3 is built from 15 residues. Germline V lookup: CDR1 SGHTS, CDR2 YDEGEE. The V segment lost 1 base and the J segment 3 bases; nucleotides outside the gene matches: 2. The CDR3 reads CASSLSSGGTDTQYF. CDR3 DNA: TGTGCCAGCAGCTTGAGTAGCGGGGGGACAGATACGCAGTATTTT.

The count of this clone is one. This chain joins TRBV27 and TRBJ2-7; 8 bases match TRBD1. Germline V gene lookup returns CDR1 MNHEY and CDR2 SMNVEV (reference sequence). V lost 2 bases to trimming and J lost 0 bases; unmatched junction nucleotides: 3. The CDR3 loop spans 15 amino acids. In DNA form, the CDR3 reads TGTGCCAGCAGTTTAGGGGGACAGGTCTCCTACGAGCAGTACTTC. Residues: CASSLGGQVSYEQYF.

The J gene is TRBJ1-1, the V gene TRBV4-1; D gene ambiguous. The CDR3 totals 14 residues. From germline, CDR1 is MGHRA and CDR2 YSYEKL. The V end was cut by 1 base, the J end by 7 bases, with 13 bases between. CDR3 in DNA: TGCGCCAGCAGCCAAGTTAAGGGAGATGATGAAGCTTTCTTT. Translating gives CASSQVKGDDEAFF.

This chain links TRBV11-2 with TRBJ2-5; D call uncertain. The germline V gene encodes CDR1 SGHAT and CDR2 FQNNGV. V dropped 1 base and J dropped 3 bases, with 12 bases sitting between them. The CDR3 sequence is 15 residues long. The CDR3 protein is CASSLVAGLKETQYF. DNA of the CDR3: TGTGCCAGCAGCTTAGTGGCAGGCCTAAAAGAGACCCAGTACTTC.

This CDR3 is CASSPRTGGEAFF. CDR3 bases: TGTGCCAGCAGCCCGCGGACAGGAGGTGAAGCTTTCTTT. The rearrangement joins TRBV7-7 to TRBJ1-1; 7 bases align to TRBD1. J lost 7 bases, V lost 5 bases, and 7 bases had no gene match. This CDR3 is built from 13 residues. CDR1 is SSHAT and CDR2 is FNYEAQ in the germline V gene (reference sequence).

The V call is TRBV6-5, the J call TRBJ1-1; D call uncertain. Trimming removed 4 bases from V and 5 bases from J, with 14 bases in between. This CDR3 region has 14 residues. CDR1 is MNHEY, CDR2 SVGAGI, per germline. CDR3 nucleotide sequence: TGTGCCAGCAGTTCCATGGGCCCTGGGACTGAAGCTTTCTTT. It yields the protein CASSSMGPGTEAFF.

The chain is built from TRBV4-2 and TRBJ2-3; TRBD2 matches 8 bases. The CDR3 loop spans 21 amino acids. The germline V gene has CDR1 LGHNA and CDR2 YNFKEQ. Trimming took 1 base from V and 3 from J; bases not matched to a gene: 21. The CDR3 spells CASSQVDFRGRSLSETDTQYF. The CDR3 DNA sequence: TGTGCCAGCAGCCAAGTTGATTTTCGCGGGAGGAGCCTTTCCGAGACAGATACGCAGTATTTT.

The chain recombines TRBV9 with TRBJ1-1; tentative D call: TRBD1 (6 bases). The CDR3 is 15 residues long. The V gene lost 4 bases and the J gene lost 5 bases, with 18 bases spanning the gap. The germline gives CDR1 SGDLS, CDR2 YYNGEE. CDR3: CASSRAGRGGTEAFF. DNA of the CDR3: TGTGCCAGCAGCCGGGCAGGGAGGGGGGGTACTGAAGCTTTCTTT.

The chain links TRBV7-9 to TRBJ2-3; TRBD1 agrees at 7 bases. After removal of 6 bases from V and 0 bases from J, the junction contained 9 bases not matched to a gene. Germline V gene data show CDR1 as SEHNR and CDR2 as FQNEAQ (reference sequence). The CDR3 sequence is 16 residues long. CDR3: CASRQTGDPSTDTQYF. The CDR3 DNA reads TGTGCCAGCAGACAAACAGGGGATCCTAGCACAGATACGCAGTATTTT.

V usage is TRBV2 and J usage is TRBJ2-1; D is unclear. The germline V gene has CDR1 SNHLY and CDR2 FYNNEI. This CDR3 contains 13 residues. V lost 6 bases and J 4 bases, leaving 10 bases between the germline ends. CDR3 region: CASSDLGYNEQFF. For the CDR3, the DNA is TGTGCCAGCAGCGACCTAGGTTACAATGAGCAGTTCTTC. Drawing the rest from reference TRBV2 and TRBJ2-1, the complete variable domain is EPEVTQTPSHQVTQMGQEVILRCVPISNHLYFYWYRQILGQKVEFLVSFYNNEISEKSEIFDDQFSVERPDGSNFTLKIRSTKLEDSAMYFCASSDLGYNEQFFGPGTRLTVL.

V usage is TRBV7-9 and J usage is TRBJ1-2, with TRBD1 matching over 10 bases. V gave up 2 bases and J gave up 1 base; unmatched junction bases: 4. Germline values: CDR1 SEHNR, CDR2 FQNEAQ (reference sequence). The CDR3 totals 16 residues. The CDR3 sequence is CASSLFGTGDNYGYTF. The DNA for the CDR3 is TGTGCCAGCAGCTTATTCGGGACAGGGGATAACTATGGCTACACCTTC.

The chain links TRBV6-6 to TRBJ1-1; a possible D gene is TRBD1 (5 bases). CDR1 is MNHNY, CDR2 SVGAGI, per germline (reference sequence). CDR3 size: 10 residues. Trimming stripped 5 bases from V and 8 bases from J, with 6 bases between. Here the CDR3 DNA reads TGTGCCAGCAGTCGGACAGAAGCTTTCTTT. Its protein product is CASSRTEAFF.

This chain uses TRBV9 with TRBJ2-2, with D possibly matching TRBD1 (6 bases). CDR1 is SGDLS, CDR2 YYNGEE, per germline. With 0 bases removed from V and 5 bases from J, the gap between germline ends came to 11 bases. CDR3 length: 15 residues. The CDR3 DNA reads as TGTGCCAGCAGCGTAGTTACAGGGTTGACCGGGGAGCTGTTTTTT. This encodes CASSVVTGLTGELFF.

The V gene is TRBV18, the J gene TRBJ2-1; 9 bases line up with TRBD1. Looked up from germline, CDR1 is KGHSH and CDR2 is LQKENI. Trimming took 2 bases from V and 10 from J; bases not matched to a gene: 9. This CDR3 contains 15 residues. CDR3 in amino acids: CASSPSTGTGKEQFF. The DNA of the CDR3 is TGTGCCAGCTCACCATCGACAGGGACAGGGAAAGAGCAGTTCTTC.